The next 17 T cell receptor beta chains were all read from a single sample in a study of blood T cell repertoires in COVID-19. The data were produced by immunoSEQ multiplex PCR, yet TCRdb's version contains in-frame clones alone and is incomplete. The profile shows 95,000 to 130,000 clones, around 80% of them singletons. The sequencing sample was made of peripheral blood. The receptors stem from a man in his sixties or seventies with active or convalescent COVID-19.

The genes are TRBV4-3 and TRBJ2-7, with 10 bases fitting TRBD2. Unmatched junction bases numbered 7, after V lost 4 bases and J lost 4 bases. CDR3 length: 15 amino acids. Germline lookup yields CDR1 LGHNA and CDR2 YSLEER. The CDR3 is CASSRGTSAGYEQYF. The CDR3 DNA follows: TGCGCCAGCAGCCGAGGGACTAGCGCCGGTTACGAGCAGTACTTC.

The CDR3 nucleotides are TGCGCCAGCAGCGCCGGGACTGCGACCGGAGCTACGCAGTATTTT. This translates into CASSAGTATGATQYF. The chain recombines TRBV5-1 with TRBJ2-3; tentatively, D is TRBD2 (6 bases). The V end was cut by 4 bases, the J end by 8 bases, with 20 bases between. The CDR3 runs to 15 residues. Germline CDR1 SGHRS, CDR2 YFSETQ. Full variable domain (missing parts from reference TRBV5-1 and TRBJ2-3): KAGVTQTPRYLIKTRGQQVTLSCSPISGHRSVSWYQQTPGQGLQFLFEYFSETQRNKGNFPGRFSGRQFSNSRSEMNVSTLELGDSALYLCASSAGTATGATQYFGPGTRLTVL.

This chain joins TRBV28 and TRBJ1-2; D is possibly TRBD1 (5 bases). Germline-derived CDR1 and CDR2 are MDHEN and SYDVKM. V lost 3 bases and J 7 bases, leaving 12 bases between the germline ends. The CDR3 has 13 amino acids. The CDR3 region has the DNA TGTGCCAGCAGTTTGGGGGGATCGAGTGGCTACACCTTC. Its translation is CASSLGGSSGYTF.

The CDR3 DNA reads TGTGCCAGCAGCCCTCTCGGGACAGGGAGGGTCAATGAGCAGTTCTTC. This sequence encodes CASSPLGTGRVNEQFF. This sequence joins TRBV9 and TRBJ2-1, with 9 bases identical to TRBD1. V dropped 4 bases and J dropped 6; count of bases not matched to a gene: 11. Per the germline V gene, CDR1 is SGDLS and CDR2 is YYNGEE. The CDR3 runs to 16 residues.

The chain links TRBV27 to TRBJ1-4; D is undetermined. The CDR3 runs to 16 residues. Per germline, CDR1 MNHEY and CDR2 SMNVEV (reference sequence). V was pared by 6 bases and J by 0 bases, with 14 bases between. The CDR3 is CASRRYGLTTNEKLFF. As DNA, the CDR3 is TGTGCCAGCAGAAGATACGGACTGACAACTAATGAAAAACTGTTTTTT.

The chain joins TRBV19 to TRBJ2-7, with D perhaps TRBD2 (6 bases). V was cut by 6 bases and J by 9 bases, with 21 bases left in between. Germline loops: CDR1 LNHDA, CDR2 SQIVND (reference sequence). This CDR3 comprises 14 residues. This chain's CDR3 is CASSPWGDRGVQYF. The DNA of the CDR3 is TGTGCCAGTAGCCCCTGGGGGGATAGAGGTGTGCAGTACTTC.

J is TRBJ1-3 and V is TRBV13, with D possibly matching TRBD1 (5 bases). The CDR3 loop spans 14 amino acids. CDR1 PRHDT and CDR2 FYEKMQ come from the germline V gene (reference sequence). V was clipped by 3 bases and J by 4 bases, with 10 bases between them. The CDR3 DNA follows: TGTGCCAGCAGCTTTAAGGGGCAAGGAAACACCATATATTTT. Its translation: CASSFKGQGNTIYF.

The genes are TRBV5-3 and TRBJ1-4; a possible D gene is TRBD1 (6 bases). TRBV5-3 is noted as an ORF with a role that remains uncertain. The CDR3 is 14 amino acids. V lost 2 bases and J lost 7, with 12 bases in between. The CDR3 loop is CARSFRQAPEKLFF. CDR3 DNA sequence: TGTGCCAGAAGCTTCCGACAGGCCCCTGAAAAACTGTTTTTT.

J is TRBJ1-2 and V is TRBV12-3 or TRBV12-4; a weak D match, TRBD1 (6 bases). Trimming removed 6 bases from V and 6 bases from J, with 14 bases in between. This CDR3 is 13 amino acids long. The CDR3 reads CASRRTEADGYTF. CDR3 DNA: TGTGCCAGCAGGCGGACAGAGGCGGATGGCTACACCTTC.

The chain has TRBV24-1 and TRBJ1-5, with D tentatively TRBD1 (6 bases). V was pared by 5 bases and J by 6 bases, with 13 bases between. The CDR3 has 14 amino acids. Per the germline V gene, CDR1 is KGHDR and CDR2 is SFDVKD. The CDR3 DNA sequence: TGTGCCACCAGTGTATTTGGGGGCGGTCAGCCCCAGCATTTT. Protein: CATSVFGGGQPQHF.

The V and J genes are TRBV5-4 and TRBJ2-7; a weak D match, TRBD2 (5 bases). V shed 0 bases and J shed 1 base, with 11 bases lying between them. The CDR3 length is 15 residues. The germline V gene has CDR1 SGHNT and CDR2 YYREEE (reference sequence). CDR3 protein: CASSLDGLPSYEQYF. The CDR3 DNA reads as TGTGCCAGCAGCTTGGATGGACTCCCATCCTACGAGCAGTACTTC.

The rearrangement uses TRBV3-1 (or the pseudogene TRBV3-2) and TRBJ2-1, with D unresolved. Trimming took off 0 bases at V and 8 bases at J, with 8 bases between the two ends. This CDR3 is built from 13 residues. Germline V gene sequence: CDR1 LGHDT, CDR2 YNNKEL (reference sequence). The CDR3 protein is CASSQDRGDEQFF. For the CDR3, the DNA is TGTGCCAGCAGCCAAGACAGAGGCGATGAGCAGTTCTTC.

Here the CDR3 reads CASSGTGGDQPQHF. The DNA of the CDR3 is TGTGCCAGCAGTGGAACAGGGGGCGATCAGCCCCAGCATTTT. This sequence joins TRBV28 and TRBJ1-5; 9 bases are a match to TRBD1. The CDR3 is 14 residues long. The V segment lost 5 bases and the J segment 5 bases; nucleotides outside the gene matches: 4. Germline V gene lookup returns CDR1 MDHEN and CDR2 SYDVKM.

CDR3 sequence (DNA): TGTGCCAGCAGCGATGGGCCGACATTTCAGTACTTC. This encodes CASSDGPTFQYF. This chain connects TRBV7-9 to TRBJ2-4; D call uncertain. V lost 5 bases to trimming and J lost 11 bases, with 13 bases between them. CDR3 length: 12 residues. Germline CDR1 reads SEHNR; CDR2 reads FQNEAQ (reference sequence). Supplemented by reference TRBV7-9 and TRBJ2-4, the full variable domain reads DTGVSQNPRHKITKRGQNVTFRCDPISEHNRLYWYRQTLGQGPEFLTYFQNEAQLEKSRLLSDRFSAERPKGSFSTLEIQRTEQGDSAMYLCASSDGPTFQYFGAGTRLSVL.

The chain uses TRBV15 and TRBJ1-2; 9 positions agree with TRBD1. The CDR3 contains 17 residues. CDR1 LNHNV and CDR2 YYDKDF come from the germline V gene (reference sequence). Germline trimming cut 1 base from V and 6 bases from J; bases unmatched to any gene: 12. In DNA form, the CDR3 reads TGTGCCACCAGCAGAGCCTCCACAGGGGGCGGTTGGAATGGCTACACCTTC. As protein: CATSRASTGGGWNGYTF.

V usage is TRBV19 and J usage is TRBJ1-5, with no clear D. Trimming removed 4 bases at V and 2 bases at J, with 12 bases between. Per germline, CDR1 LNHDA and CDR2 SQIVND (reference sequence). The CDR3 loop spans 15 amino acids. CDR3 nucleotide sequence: TGTGCCAGTAGTAGAGGGTGGTTTGGCAATCAGCCCCAGCATTTT. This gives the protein CASSRGWFGNQPQHF.

The CDR3 sequence: CASSLVGISGGVDTQYF. The CDR3 region has the DNA TGTGCCAGCAGCTTAGTGGGGATTAGCGGGGGGGTGGATACGCAGTATTTT. The chain recombines TRBV7-2 with TRBJ2-3, with 11 bases lining up with TRBD2. The CDR3 is 17 amino acids. V shed 1 base and J 6 bases; nucleotides not matched to a gene: 9. Germline V gene data show CDR1 as SGHTA and CDR2 as FQGNSA. The full variable domain, completed using reference TRBV7-2 and TRBJ2-3, is GAGVSQSPSNKVTEKGKDVELRCDPISGHTALYWYRQSLGQGLEFLIYFQGNSAPDKSGLPSDRFSAERTGGSVSTLTIQRTQQEDSAVYLCASSLVGISGGVDTQYFGPGTRLTVL.